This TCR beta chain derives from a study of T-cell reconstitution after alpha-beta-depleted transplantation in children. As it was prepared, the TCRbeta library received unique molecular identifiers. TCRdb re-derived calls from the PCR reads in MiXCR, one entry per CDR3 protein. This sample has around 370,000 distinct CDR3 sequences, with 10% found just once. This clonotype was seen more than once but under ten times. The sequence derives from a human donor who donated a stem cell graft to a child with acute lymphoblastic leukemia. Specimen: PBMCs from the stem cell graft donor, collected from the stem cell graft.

The CDR3 spells CASSYSRHRASGDEQYF. The DNA for the CDR3 is TGTGCCAGCAGTTACTCCCGGCATCGGGCCTCGGGGGACGAGCAGTACTTC. This chain uses TRBV6-2 or TRBV6-3 with TRBJ2-7; D might be TRBD2 (6 bases). Germline lookup yields CDR1 MNHEY and CDR2 SVGEGT. V lost 0 bases, J lost 5 bases, and 20 bases lay in between. The CDR3 runs 17 residues.